This T cell receptor (beta chain) comes out of a study of tumor-infiltrating lymphocytes in oesophageal squamous cell carcinoma. Trimming stripped 3 bases from V and 4 bases from J, with 10 bases between. Germline CDR1 MNHNS, CDR2 SASEGT. The CDR3 totals 14 residues. This clonotype is labeled as medium-sized (0.01 to 0.1%). TCRdb reanalysed the PCR reads using MiXCR and keeps one entry per CDR3 protein. The sample yields fewer than 15,000 distinct CDR3 sequences, under 60% seen once. This receptor was obtained from a female donor with esophageal squamous cell carcinoma. The chain recombines TRBV6-1 with TRBJ2-1; D is unresolved. Sample: blood. In DNA, the CDR3 is TGTGCCAGCAGTGAGGGAAGATTATACAATGAGCAGTTCTTC. It codes for CASSEGRLYNEQFF.